Below are 2 T cell receptor beta chains sequenced from a single sample in a study of blood T cell repertoires in COVID-19. Produced via immunoSEQ multiplex PCR; TCRdb's table is partial and in-frame only. Of around 200,000 clones in the sample, just over 85% were seen once. The sequenced sample was peripheral blood. The receptors stem from a man aged 45 to 65 with acute or convalescent COVID-19.

CDR3 loop: CASRKQGSYGYTF. DNA for the CDR3: TGTGCCAGCAGGAAACAGGGATCCTATGGCTACACCTTC. This rearrangement joins TRBV2 to TRBJ1-2; D is possibly TRBD1 (6 bases). Trimming pared 6 bases from V and 4 bases from J, leaving 12 bases between. This CDR3 is built from 13 residues. Per germline, CDR1 SNHLY and CDR2 FYNNEI.

V is TRBV7-2 and J is TRBJ1-5, with TRBD1 as a possible D gene (6 bases). CDR3 length: 14 residues. V was shortened by 3 bases and J by 4 bases, with 10 bases between the two germline ends. The germline gives CDR1 SGHTA, CDR2 FQGNSA. This chain's CDR3 is CASSFTGPNQPQHF. For the CDR3, the DNA is TGTGCCAGCAGCTTTACAGGGCCAAATCAGCCCCAGCATTTT. The full variable domain, its missing parts supplied by reference TRBV7-2 and TRBJ1-5, is GAGVSQSPSNKVTEKGKDVELRCDPISGHTALYWYRQSLGQGLEFLIYFQGNSAPDKSGLPSDRFSAERTGGSVSTLTIQRTQQEDSAVYLCASSFTGPNQPQHFGDGTRLSIL.